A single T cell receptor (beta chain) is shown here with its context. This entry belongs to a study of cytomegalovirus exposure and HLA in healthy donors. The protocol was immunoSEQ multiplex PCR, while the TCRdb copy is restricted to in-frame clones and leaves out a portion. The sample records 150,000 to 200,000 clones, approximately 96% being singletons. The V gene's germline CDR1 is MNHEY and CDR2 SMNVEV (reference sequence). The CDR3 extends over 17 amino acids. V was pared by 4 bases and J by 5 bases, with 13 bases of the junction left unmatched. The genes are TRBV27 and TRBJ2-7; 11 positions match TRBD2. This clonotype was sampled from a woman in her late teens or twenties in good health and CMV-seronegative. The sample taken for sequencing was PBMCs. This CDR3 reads CASSSQTLAGGIHEQYF. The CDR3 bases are TGTGCCAGCAGTTCCCAGACGCTAGCGGGGGGCATCCACGAGCAGTACTTC.